A single sample is the source of the 17 T cell receptor beta chains below, sequenced in a study of T cells in Graves' hyperthyroidism and ophthalmopathy. There were TCR beta CDR3 regions amplified from RNA transcripts. The TCR CDR3 first-round RT-PCR relied on the HTBI primer set. TCRdb called the multiplex PCR reads again in MiXCR, with one record for every CDR3 protein. This sample carries about 760,000 distinct CDR3 sequences, approximately 40% of them seen once, and the ten largest clones take around 31%. The material sequenced was blood. The receptors were sampled from a middle-aged woman with Graves' hyperthyroidism.

The rearrangement joins TRBV20-1 to TRBJ1-4, with 8 bases that match TRBD1. The CDR3 is 17 amino acids. Germline V gives CDR1 DFQATT, CDR2 SNEGSKA (reference sequence). V lost 7 bases, J lost 0 bases, and 13 bases stayed unmatched. This chain's CDR3 is CSDLGQDRTATNEKLFF. The CDR3 bases are TGCAGTGATCTGGGACAGGACAGAACTGCAACTAATGAAAAACTGTTTTTT.

This chain uses TRBV7-2 with TRBJ1-6, with TRBD1 matching 8 bases. V lost 6 bases, J lost 6 bases, and 4 bases stayed unmatched. Germline V gene data show CDR1 as SGHTA and CDR2 as FQGNSA. This CDR3 region has 14 residues. The CDR3 here is CASSPGQVNSPLHF. CDR3 nucleotides: TGTGCCAGCAGTCCGGGACAGGTTAATTCACCCCTCCACTTT.

The table lists this clonotype with a few counts. This chain connects TRBV7-9 to TRBJ2-3; D not resolved. The V and J ends lost 1 base and 0 bases respectively, with 8 bases between them. Looked up from germline, CDR1 is SEHNR and CDR2 is FQNEAQ (reference sequence). The CDR3 is made up of 15 amino acids. The chain's CDR3 is CASSLEAVSTDTQYF. The CDR3 nucleotides read TGTGCCAGCAGCTTAGAAGCAGTGAGCACAGATACGCAGTATTTT.

This clonotype occurred many times. The gene calls are TRBV2 and TRBJ2-5; the D call may be TRBD1 or TRBD2 (6 bases each). The CDR3 covers 13 residues. Germline V lookup: CDR1 SNHLY, CDR2 FYNNEI. V lost 11 bases and J 5 bases, leaving 18 bases between the germline ends. The CDR3 sequence is CALIGGSGETQYF. The CDR3 DNA reads TGTGCCCTGATAGGGGGGTCCGGGGAGACCCAGTACTTC.

This clonotype was recorded many times. V gene TRBV7-9 combines with J gene TRBJ2-5; TRBD1 agrees at 8 bases. This CDR3 comprises 14 residues. Germline V gene sequence: CDR1 SEHNR, CDR2 FQNEAQ (reference sequence). Trimming cost V 5 bases and J 4 bases; bases outside gene matches: 6. The CDR3: CASSPQTGVETQYF. For the CDR3, the DNA is TGTGCCAGCAGCCCACAGACAGGGGTAGAGACCCAGTACTTC.

The gene calls are TRBV20-1 and TRBJ1-1; 9 bases line up with TRBD1. CDR1 is DFQATT, CDR2 SNEGSKA, per germline (reference sequence). Trimming at V came to 3 bases and at J to 0 bases, leaving 2 bases not matched to a gene. This CDR3 has 14 amino acids. CDR3 DNA sequence: TGCAGTGCTAGCCGGGACAGGGTGAACACTGAAGCTTTCTTT. It codes for CSASRDRVNTEAFF.

The chain couples TRBV15 to TRBJ1-1; D remains ambiguous. The CDR3 has 13 residues. Trimming took 0 bases from V and 4 from J, leaving 6 bases between them. The germline V gene has CDR1 LNHNV and CDR2 YYDKDF (reference sequence). CDR3 loop: CATSRDRATEAFF. CDR3 DNA: TGTGCCACCAGCAGAGATCGGGCCACTGAAGCTTTCTTT.

This clonotype has at least ten counts. A junction boundary mismatches the germline segment, possibly from a read error. This chain uses TRBV4-1 with TRBJ1-1, with D uncertain. The germline V gene encodes CDR1 MGHRA and CDR2 YSYEKL. This CDR3 comprises 13 residues. CDR3 in DNA: TGTGCCAGCAGCCAATCACGGAACACTGAAGCTTTCTTT. Encoded protein: CASSQSRNTEAFF.

The chain is built from TRBV6-5 and TRBJ2-7, with D tentatively TRBD2 (5 bases). This CDR3 region has 12 residues. CDR1 and CDR2 (germline): MNHEY, SVGAGI. The V and J ends lost 6 bases and 4 bases respectively, with 10 bases between them. CDR3 sequence: CASRDGVYEQYF. The DNA of the CDR3 is TGTGCCAGCAGGGACGGGGTTTACGAGCAGTACTTC.

The gene calls are TRBV20-1 and TRBJ2-2; 7 bases are a match to TRBD2. The V and J ends lost 0 bases and 1 base, in that order; junction bases with no gene match: 5. Per the germline V gene, CDR1 is DFQATT and CDR2 is SNEGSKA (reference sequence). The length of the CDR3 is 16 residues. CDR3 sequence reads: CSARDAGGGNTGELFF. The CDR3 nucleotides read TGCAGTGCTAGAGACGCTGGCGGGGGGAACACCGGGGAGCTGTTTTTT.

This chain links TRBV7-2 with TRBJ1-3; TRBD1 matches 8 bases. The V segment lost 5 bases and the J segment 3 bases; nucleotides outside the gene matches: 9. Germline loops: CDR1 SGHTA, CDR2 FQGNSA. The CDR3 is 16 residues long. This CDR3 reads CASSPQGAIIGNTIYF. The DNA for the CDR3 is TGTGCCAGCAGCCCCCAGGGGGCGATAATTGGAAACACCATATATTTT. Using reference TRBV7-2 and TRBJ1-3 for the parts outside the CDR3, the full variable domain is GAGVSQSPSNKVTEKGKDVELRCDPISGHTALYWYRQSLGQGLEFLIYFQGNSAPDKSGLPSDRFSAERTGGSVSTLTIQRTQQEDSAVYLCASSPQGAIIGNTIYFGEGSWLTVV.

This clonotype was seen just once. The genes are TRBV7-2 and TRBJ2-5, with D uncertain. Deletions cut 6 bases from V and 5 bases from J, with 13 bases between. CDR1 and CDR2 from the germline V gene are SGHTA and FQGNSA. This CDR3 region has 13 residues. CDR3 region: CASSLPPWETQYF. For the CDR3, the DNA is TGTGCCAGCAGTTTGCCGCCGTGGGAGACCCAGTACTTC.

This clonotype was counted between two and nine times. V is TRBV7-9 and J is TRBJ1-1; 8 bases fit TRBD1. The CDR3 has 15 residues. Trimming cost V 5 bases and J 1 base; bases outside gene matches: 6. Germline V gene sequence: CDR1 SEHNR, CDR2 FQNEAQ (reference sequence). The DNA of the CDR3 is TGTGCCAGCAGCCCCCGGGGGACAGGGAACACTGAAGCTTTCTTT. Protein: CASSPRGTGNTEAFF.

The V gene is TRBV10-3, the J gene TRBJ1-3; 8 positions match TRBD1. Germline values: CDR1 ENHRY, CDR2 SYGVKD. With V trimmed by 2 bases and J by 4 bases, 7 bases remained unmatched. The CDR3 length is 16 residues. The DNA for the CDR3 is TGTGCCATCAGTGAGAAAGTGGACAGGGCGGGAAACACCATATATTTT. Amino acid sequence: CAISEKVDRAGNTIYF.

In its sample, this clonotype was seen a few times. Here the CDR3 DNA reads TGTGCCAGCAGCTTGCGCGGGCAATGGGGGGAGACCCAGTACTTC. This encodes CASSLRGQWGETQYF. V usage is TRBV5-5 and J usage is TRBJ2-5; D is tentatively TRBD1 or TRBD2 (5 bases each). The germline V and J ends were trimmed by 1 base and 5 bases, with 15 bases remaining between them. The CDR3 is 15 residues long. Germline V CDR1 and CDR2: SGHKS, YYEKEE (reference sequence).

This clonotype came up many times. The genes are TRBV7-8 and TRBJ1-3; no firm D call. This CDR3 has 16 residues. The V gene's germline CDR1 is SGHVS and CDR2 FQNEAQ. V lost 1 base and J lost 2, with 12 bases in between. The CDR3 coding sequence is TGTGCCAGCAGCTTAGTGGCGGGTGAGGCTGGAAACACCATATATTTT. This gives the protein CASSLVAGEAGNTIYF.

The sample holds many counts of this clonotype. This chain joins TRBV10-3 and TRBJ2-5, with D perhaps matching TRBD1 (6 bases). V was cut by 6 bases and J by 2 bases, with 10 bases left in between. CDR1 and CDR2 (germline): ENHRY, SYGVKD. The CDR3 sequence is 13 residues long. CDR3 protein: CAISTGRQETQYF. CDR3 DNA: TGTGCCATCAGCACAGGGCGACAAGAGACCCAGTACTTC.